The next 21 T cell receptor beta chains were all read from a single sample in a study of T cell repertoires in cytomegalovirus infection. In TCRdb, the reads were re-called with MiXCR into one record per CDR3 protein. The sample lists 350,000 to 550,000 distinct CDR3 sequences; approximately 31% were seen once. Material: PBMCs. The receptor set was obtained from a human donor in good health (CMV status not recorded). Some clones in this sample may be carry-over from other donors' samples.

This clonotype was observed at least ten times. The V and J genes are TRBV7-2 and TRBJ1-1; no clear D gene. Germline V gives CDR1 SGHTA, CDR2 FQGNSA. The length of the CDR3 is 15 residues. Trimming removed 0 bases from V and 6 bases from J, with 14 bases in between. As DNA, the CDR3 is TGTGCCAGCAGCTTAGCGCGGACGGAGGATGCTGAAGCTTTCTTT. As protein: CASSLARTEDAEAFF.

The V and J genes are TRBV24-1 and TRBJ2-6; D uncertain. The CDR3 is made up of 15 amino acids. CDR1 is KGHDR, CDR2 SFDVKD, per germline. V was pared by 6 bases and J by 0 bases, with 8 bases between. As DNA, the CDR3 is TGTGCCACCAGTTATATGGGCTCTGGGGCCAACGTCCTGACTTTC. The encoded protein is CATSYMGSGANVLTF.

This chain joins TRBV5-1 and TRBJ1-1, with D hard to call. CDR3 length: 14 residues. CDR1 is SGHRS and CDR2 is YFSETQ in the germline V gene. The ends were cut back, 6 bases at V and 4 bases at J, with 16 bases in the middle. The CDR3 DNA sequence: TGCGCCAGCATCCAAACAGCCGGAAGCACTGAAGCTTTCTTT. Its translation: CASIQTAGSTEAFF.

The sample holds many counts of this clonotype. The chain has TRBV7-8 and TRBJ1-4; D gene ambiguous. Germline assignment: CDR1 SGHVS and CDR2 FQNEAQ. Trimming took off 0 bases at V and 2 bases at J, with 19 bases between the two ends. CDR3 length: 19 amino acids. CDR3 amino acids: CASSLAWLGPNPTNEKLFF. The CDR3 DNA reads TGTGCCAGCAGCTTAGCTTGGCTCGGACCCAACCCTACTAATGAAAAACTGTTTTTT.

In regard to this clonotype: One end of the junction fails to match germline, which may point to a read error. The CDR3 sequence is CASSVGGNHPQHF. The DNA for the CDR3 is TGTGCCAGCAGCGTCGGTGGCAATCATCCCCAGCATTTT. The rearrangement joins TRBV7-2 to TRBJ1-5; the D is unclear. The V gene's germline CDR1 is SGHTA and CDR2 FQGNSA. There are 13 residues in the CDR3.

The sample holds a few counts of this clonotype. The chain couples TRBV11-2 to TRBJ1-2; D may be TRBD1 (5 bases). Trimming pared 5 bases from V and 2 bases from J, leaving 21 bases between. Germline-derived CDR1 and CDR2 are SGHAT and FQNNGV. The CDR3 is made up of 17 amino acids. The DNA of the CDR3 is TGTGCCAGCAGCCGTGACAGTACCATGAGCCTAAACTATGGCTACACCTTC. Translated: CASSRDSTMSLNYGYTF.

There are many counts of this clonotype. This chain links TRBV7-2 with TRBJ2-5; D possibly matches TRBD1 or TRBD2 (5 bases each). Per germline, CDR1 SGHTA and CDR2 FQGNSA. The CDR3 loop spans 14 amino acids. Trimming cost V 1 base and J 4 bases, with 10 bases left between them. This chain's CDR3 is CASSLGSGRETQYF. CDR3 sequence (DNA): TGTGCCAGCAGCTTAGGATCAGGGAGAGAGACCCAGTACTTC. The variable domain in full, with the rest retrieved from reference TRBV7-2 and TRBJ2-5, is GAGVSQSPSNKVTEKGKDVELRCDPISGHTALYWYRQSLGQGLEFLIYFQGNSAPDKSGLPSDRFSAERTGGSVSTLTIQRTQQEDSAVYLCASSLGSGRETQYFGPGTRLLVL.

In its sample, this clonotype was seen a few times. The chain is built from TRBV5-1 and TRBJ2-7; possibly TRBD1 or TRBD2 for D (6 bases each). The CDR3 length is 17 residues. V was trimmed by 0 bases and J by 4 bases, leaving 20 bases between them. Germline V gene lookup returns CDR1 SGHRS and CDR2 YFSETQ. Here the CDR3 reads CASSLVFTGASGYEQYF. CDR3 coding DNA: TGCGCCAGCAGCTTGGTGTTTACGGGGGCGTCTGGGTACGAGCAGTACTTC.

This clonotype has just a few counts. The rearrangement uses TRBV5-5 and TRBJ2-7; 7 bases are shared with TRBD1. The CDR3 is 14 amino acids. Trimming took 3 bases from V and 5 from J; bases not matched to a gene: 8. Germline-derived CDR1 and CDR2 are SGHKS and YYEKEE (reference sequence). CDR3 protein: CASSSKQGSNEQYF. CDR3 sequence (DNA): TGTGCCAGCAGCTCTAAACAGGGGTCCAACGAGCAGTACTTC.

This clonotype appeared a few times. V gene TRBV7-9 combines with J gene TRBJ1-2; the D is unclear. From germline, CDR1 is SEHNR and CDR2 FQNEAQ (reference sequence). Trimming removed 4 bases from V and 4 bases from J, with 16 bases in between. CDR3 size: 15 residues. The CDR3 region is CASSSAAGVPYGYTF. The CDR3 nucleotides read TGTGCCAGCAGCTCAGCTGCAGGTGTCCCCTATGGCTACACCTTC.

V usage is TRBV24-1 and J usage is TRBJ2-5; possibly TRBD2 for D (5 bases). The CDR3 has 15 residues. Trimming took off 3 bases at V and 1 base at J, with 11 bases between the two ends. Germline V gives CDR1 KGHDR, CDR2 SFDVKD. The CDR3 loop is CATSDPTGSQETQYF. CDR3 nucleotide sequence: TGTGCCACCAGTGATCCGACGGGGAGCCAAGAGACCCAGTACTTC.

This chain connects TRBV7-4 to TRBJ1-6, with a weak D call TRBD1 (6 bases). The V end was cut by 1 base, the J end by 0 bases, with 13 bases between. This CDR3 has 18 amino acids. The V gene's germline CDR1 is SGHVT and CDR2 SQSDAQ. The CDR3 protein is CASSLGTEANSYNSPLHF. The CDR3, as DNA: TGTGCCAGCAGCTTAGGGACAGAAGCGAACTCCTATAATTCACCCCTCCACTTT.

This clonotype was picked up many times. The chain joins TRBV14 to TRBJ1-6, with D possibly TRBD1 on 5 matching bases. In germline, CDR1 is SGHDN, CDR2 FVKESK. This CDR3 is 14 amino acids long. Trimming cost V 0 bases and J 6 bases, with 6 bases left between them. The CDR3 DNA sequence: TGTGCCAGCAGCCAAGAAGGGACTAATTCACCCCTCCACTTT. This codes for CASSQEGTNSPLHF.

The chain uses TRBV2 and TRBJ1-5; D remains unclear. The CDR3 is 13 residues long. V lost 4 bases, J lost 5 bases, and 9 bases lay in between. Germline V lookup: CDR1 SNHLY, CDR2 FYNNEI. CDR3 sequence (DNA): TGTGCCAGCAGTGCGACGGGGTATCAGCCCCAGCATTTT. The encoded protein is CASSATGYQPQHF.

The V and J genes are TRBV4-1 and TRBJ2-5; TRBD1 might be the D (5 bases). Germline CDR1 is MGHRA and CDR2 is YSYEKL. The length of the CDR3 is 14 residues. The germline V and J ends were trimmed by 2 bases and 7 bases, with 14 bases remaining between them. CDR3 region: CASSQQGPRMTQYF. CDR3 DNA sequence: TGCGCCAGCAGCCAACAGGGCCCCAGGATGACCCAGTACTTC.

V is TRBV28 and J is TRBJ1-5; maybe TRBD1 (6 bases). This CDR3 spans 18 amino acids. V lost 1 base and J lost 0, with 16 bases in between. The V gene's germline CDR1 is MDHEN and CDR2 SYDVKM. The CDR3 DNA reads TGTGCCAGCAGTTTATTGCGAGGGGGTAAAGATAGCAATCAGCCCCAGCATTTT. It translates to CASSLLRGGKDSNQPQHF.

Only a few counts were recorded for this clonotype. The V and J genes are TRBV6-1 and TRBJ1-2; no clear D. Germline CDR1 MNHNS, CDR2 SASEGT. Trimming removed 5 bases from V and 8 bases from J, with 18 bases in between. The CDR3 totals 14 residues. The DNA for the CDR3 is TGTGCCAGCAGTCCCCTGACGGCCCTCCTAGGCTACACCTTC. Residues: CASSPLTALLGYTF.

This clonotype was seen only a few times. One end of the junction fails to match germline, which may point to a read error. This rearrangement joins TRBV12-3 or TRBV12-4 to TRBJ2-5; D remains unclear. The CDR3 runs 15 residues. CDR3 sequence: CASSPKRPNQETQYF. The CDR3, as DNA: TGTGCCAGCAGTCCTAAGCGCCCAAACCAGGAGACCCAGTACTTC.

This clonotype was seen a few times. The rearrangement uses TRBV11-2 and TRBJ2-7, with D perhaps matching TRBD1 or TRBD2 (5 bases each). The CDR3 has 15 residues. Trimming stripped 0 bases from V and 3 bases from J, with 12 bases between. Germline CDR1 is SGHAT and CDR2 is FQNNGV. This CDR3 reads CASSLDWPGRYEQYF. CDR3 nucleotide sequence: TGTGCCAGCAGCTTAGATTGGCCGGGACGCTACGAGCAGTACTTC.

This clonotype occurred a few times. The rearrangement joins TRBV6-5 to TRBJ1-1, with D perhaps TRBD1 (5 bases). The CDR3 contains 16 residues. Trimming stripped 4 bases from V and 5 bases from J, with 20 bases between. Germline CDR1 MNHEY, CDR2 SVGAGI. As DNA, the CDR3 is TGTGCCAGCAGTTGGGGGGGACCTCAGGGTTGGACTGAAGCTTTCTTT. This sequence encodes CASSWGGPQGWTEAFF.

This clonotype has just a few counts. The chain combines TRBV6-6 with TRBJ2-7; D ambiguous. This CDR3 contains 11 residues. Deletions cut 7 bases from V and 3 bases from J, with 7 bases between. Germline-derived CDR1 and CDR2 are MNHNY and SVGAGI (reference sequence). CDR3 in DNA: TGTGCCAGCAAGGGTGTCTACGAGCAGTACTTC. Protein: CASKGVYEQYF.